The rows below give T cell receptor beta chains drawn from one sample of a study of cytomegalovirus exposure and HLA in healthy donors. Assay: immunoSEQ multiplex PCR; the TCRdb copy retains only in-frame clones and omits some. Counted here are fewer than 250,000 clones, approximately 80% occurring once; the ten biggest clones make up about 3.1%. Input material: PBMCs. Every receptor here comes from a young man in good health and CMV-seronegative. Each CDR3 is given with its conserved first and last residue. D genes are given only for firm matches. The size entry is marked missing in some rows and otherwise reads once, few, many or a size class.

V gene	D gene	J gene	clone size	CDR3 DNA	CDR3 protein
TRBV10-3	.	TRBJ2-7	.	TGTGCCATCAGTGAGCTACGGGACGAGCAGTACTTC	CAISELRDEQYF
TRBV10-1	.	TRBJ2-2	once	TGCGCCAGCAGTGAAACAGGGCCCACCGGGGAGCTGTTTTTT	CASSETGPTGELFF
TRBV16	.	TRBJ1-2	.	TGTGCCAGCAGCCAATCGGACAGCCCGGGGAACTATGGCTACACCTTC	CASSQSDSPGNYGYTF
TRBV27	.	TRBJ2-7	.	TGTGCCAGCAGGGGCATGAGCTCCTACGAGCAGTACTTC	CASRGMSSYEQYF
TRBV10-1	TRBD2	TRBJ2-3	.	TGCGCCAGTCAGCTAGCGGGGACAGATACGCAGTATTTT	CASQLAGTDTQYF
TRBV5-1	TRBD1	TRBJ2-1	.	TGCGCCAGCAGCTTCCTCGCTGACGGGACAGGGGCCTACAATGAGCAGTTCTTC	CASSFLADGTGAYNEQFF
TRBV9	TRBD1	TRBJ1-2	.	TGTGCCAGCAGCGTAACGGAGGGGGCGAAGACCTTC	CASSVTEGAKTF
TRBV11-2	.	TRBJ2-7	once	TGTGCCAGCAGCTTTAGTACAGCCAAGGCCTACGAGCAGTACTTC	CASSFSTAKAYEQYF
TRBV7-8	.	TRBJ2-5	once	TGTGCCAGCAGCCCACTTCAGGGGAGACAAGAGACCCAGTACTTC	CASSPLQGRQETQYF
TRBV19	.	TRBJ1-4	.	TGTGCCAGTAGTATCCACCTCGGGTGGGTAGGAGCTCTTGCAACTAATGAAAAACTGTTTTTT	CASSIHLGWVGALATNEKLFF
TRBV7-8	.	TRBJ2-7	.	TGTGCCAGCAGCGAAGATCTATCCTACGAGCAGTACTTC	CASSEDLSYEQYF
TRBV6-5	.	TRBJ2-7	.	TGTGCCAGCAGTTACTCGACAGGATACGAGCAGCACTTC	CASSYSTGYEQHF